This passage covers 2 T cell receptor beta chains from one sample sequenced in a study of T cell responses to AZD1222 COVID-19 vaccine. Clones were sequenced by immunoSEQ multiplex PCR, and TCRdb holds only the in-frame ones, with some missing. In the table there are about 100,000 clones, 86% of which are singletons. The sequencing used peripheral blood, collected on day 0 of AZD1222 vaccination. These TCRs come from an adult in good health.

The chain is built from TRBV7-9 and TRBJ1-6, with D possibly being TRBD1 (5 bases). The CDR3 has 13 amino acids. CDR1 is SEHNR and CDR2 is FQNEAQ in the germline V gene (reference sequence). V lost 4 bases to trimming and J lost 10 bases, with 11 bases between them. This chain's CDR3 is CASSSRDRSPLHF. CDR3 DNA: TGTGCCAGCAGCTCTCGGGACCGATCACCCCTCCACTTT.

The J gene is TRBJ2-1, the V gene TRBV7-7; D is possibly TRBD1 or TRBD2 (5 bases each). Germline CDR1 is SSHAT and CDR2 is FNYEAQ (reference sequence). The CDR3 runs to 14 residues. The ends were cut back, 5 bases at V and 8 bases at J, with 16 bases in the middle. CDR3 residues: CASSKGTHGYEQFF. In DNA, the CDR3 is TGTGCCAGCAGCAAAGGGACCCACGGGTATGAGCAGTTCTTC.